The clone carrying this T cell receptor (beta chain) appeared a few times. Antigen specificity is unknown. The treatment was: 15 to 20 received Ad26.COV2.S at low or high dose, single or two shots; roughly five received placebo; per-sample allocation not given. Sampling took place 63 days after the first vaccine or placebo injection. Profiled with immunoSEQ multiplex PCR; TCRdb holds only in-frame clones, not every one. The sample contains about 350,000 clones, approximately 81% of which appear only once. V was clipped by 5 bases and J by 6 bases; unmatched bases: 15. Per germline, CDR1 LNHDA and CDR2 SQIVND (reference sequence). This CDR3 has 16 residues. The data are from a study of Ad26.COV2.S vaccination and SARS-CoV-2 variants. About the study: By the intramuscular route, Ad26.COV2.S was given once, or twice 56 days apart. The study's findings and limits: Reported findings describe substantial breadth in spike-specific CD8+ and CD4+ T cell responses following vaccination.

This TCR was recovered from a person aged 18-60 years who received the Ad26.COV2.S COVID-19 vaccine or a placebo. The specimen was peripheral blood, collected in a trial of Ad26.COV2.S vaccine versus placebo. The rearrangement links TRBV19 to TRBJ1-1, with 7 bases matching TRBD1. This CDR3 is CASSLSLTGPVPEAFF. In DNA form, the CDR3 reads TGTGCCAGTAGTCTCAGCTTGACAGGGCCGGTGCCTGAAGCTTTCTTT. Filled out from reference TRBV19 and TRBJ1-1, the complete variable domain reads DGGITQSPKYLFRKEGQNVTLSCEQNLNHDAMYWYRQDPGQGLRLIYYSQIVNDFQKGDIAEGYSVSREKKESFPLTVTSAQKNPTAFYLCASSLSLTGPVPEAFFGQGTRLTVV.